The next 28 T cell receptor beta chains were all read from a single sample in a study of cytomegalovirus exposure and HLA in healthy donors. The study ran its PCR with 60 Vbeta and 13 Jbeta primers. Clones were sequenced by immunoSEQ multiplex PCR, and TCRdb holds only the in-frame ones, with some missing. The top ten hold 1.2% of the sample, which has approximately 170,000 clones, approximately 88% seen once. The sample consisted of PBMCs. These receptors were collected from a boy between 2 and 10 years old in good health and CMV-seronegative.

Notes on this clone: A junction boundary mismatches the germline segment, possibly from a read error. The V gene is TRBV2, the J gene TRBJ2-1, with TRBD2 matching over 8 bases. Germline loops: CDR1 SNHLY, CDR2 FYNNEI. There are 14 residues in the CDR3. The CDR3 loop is CASREAGEADEQFF. CDR3 sequence (DNA): TGTGCCAGCAGGGAAGCGGGAGAAGCTGATGAGCAGTTCTTC.

The chain employs TRBV6-5 and TRBJ1-5, with TRBD1 as a possible D gene (6 bases). Germline CDR1 and CDR2: MNHEY and SVGAGI. The CDR3 runs 15 residues. Trimming stripped 5 bases from V and 0 bases from J, with 11 bases between. The CDR3 loop reads CASSGDKDSNQPQHF. DNA of the CDR3: TGTGCCAGCAGTGGGGACAAAGATAGCAATCAGCCCCAGCATTTT.

The V gene is TRBV2, the J gene TRBJ1-1; a possible D gene is TRBD1 (6 bases). The CDR3 contains 14 residues. Germline V gene sequence: CDR1 SNHLY, CDR2 FYNNEI. Trimming took off 3 bases at V and 5 bases at J, with 13 bases between the two ends. In DNA form, the CDR3 reads TGTGCCAGCAGTGACCAGGGGAGAGGGACTGAAGCTTTCTTT. This encodes CASSDQGRGTEAFF.

This chain connects TRBV7-9 to TRBJ2-5; perhaps TRBD1 as D (5 bases). Trimming left V 0 bases short and J 1 base short, with 12 bases between. CDR3 length: 16 residues. CDR1 and CDR2 from the germline V gene are SEHNR and FQNEAQ (reference sequence). The CDR3 is CASSLAATAIQETQYF. Written as DNA, the CDR3 is TGTGCCAGCAGCTTAGCTGCGACAGCCATCCAAGAGACCCAGTACTTC.

The chain carries TRBV10-1 and TRBJ2-7; 9 bases map to TRBD2. J lost 4 bases, V lost 1 base, and 5 bases had no gene match. Germline V gene lookup returns CDR1 WNHNN and CDR2 SYGVQD (reference sequence). This CDR3 contains 15 residues. The CDR3 DNA follows: TGCGCCAGCAGTGAGTTAGCGGGGGTCTTTTACGAGCAGTACGTC. Protein product: CASSELAGVFYEQYV.

This chain joins TRBV4-2 and TRBJ2-1; D unresolved. Germline CDR1 and CDR2: LGHNA and YNFKEQ. The length of the CDR3 is 16 residues. V was clipped by 5 bases and J by 5 bases, with 19 bases between them. DNA for the CDR3: TGTGCCAGCAGCACAACCTGGATCCGGGTAGACAATGAGCAGTTCTTC. It is translated as CASSTTWIRVDNEQFF.

The chain is built from TRBV7-9 and TRBJ2-1; 7 bases agree with TRBD2. Trimming removed 5 bases from V and 0 bases from J; junction bases left unmatched: 10. CDR1 and CDR2 (germline): SEHNR, FQNEAQ (reference sequence). The CDR3 totals 17 residues. The CDR3 DNA sequence: TGTGCCAGCAGCGCCGCAGGGCGGGGGAGCTCCTACAATGAGCAGTTCTTC. Translation gives CASSAAGRGSSYNEQFF.

This clone was recorded only once. The chain couples TRBV11-2 to TRBJ2-2, with TRBD2 matching over 11 bases. Unmatched junction bases numbered 8, after V lost 5 bases and J lost 6 bases. CDR3 length: 16 amino acids. Germline assignment: CDR1 SGHAT and CDR2 FQNNGV. As DNA, the CDR3 is TGTGCCAGCAGCGTTACTAGCGGGAGAGGGTCCGGGGAGCTGTTTTTT. It yields the protein CASSVTSGRGSGELFF.

The rearrangement uses TRBV7-9 and TRBJ2-2; D unresolved. Trimming left V 0 bases short and J 6 bases short, with 11 bases between. The CDR3 is 15 amino acids. CDR1 SEHNR and CDR2 FQNEAQ come from the germline V gene (reference sequence). The CDR3 is CASSLAAGLAGELFF. DNA for the CDR3: TGTGCCAGCAGCTTAGCGGCAGGTTTGGCCGGGGAGCTGTTTTTT. The entire variable domain, with the rest obtained from reference TRBV7-9 and TRBJ2-2, is as follows: DTGVSQNPRHKITKRGQNVTFRCDPISEHNRLYWYRQTLGQGPEFLTYFQNEAQLEKSRLLSDRFSAERPKGSFSTLEIQRTEQGDSAMYLCASSLAAGLAGELFFGEGSRLTVL.

The genes are TRBV6-1 and TRBJ2-7; 7 positions match TRBD1. The CDR3 totals 15 residues. V dropped 6 bases and J dropped 0; count of bases not matched to a gene: 8. CDR1 MNHNS and CDR2 SASEGT come from the germline V gene. The DNA of the CDR3 is TGTGCCAGCAGCGAGGGACAGCTGAGCTCCTACGAGCAGTACTTC. This encodes CASSEGQLSSYEQYF.

The CDR3 nucleotides read TGTGCCAGCTCACCTAGCGGTCTTGACACAGATACGCAGTATTTT. Translation gives CASSPSGLDTDTQYF. The rearrangement joins TRBV18 to TRBJ2-3; a possible D gene is TRBD2 (6 bases). Germline CDR1 is KGHSH and CDR2 is LQKENI. This CDR3 has 15 residues. Trimming cost V 3 bases and J 2 bases, with 12 bases left between them.

V usage is TRBV6-1 and J usage is TRBJ1-5; 8 bases match TRBD1. V gave up 7 bases and J gave up 6 bases; unmatched junction bases: 8. This CDR3 comprises 14 residues. Germline CDR1 is MNHNS and CDR2 is SASEGT. DNA for the CDR3: TGTGCCAGCAAAACAACAGGGGGGGCTCAGCCCCAGCATTTT. Translating it yields CASKTTGGAQPQHF.

In its sample, this clone was seen a few times. Relative to the germline gene, one junction end is altered; a read error may explain this. The chain combines TRBV7-7 with TRBJ2-7, with 7 bases that match TRBD1. This CDR3 spans 15 amino acids. Germline assignment: CDR1 SSHAT and CDR2 FNYEAQ (reference sequence). CDR3 in amino acids: CASSPGTDLTYEQYF. The DNA of the CDR3 is TGTGCTAGCAGCCCCGGGACAGATCTCACCTACGAGCAGTACTTC.

This chain connects TRBV5-1 to TRBJ2-3; 10 nucleotides agree with TRBD1. Germline values: CDR1 SGHRS, CDR2 YFSETQ. This CDR3 region has 14 residues. The junction had 1 base not matched to a gene; V was cut back by 0 bases and J by 6 bases. The CDR3, as DNA: TGCGCCAGCAGCTTGGGACAGGGGGCCGATACGCAGTATTTT. Residues: CASSLGQGADTQYF.

J is TRBJ2-1 and V is TRBV27; TRBD2 is a possible D gene (5 bases). V lost 5 bases, J lost 6 bases, and 14 bases lay in between. CDR1 and CDR2 (germline): MNHEY, SMNVEV (reference sequence). The CDR3 totals 14 residues. CDR3 sequence: CASSPRDYTNEQFF. In DNA, the CDR3 is TGTGCCAGCAGTCCGAGAGACTATACCAATGAGCAGTTCTTC.

The chain couples TRBV30 to TRBJ1-1, with a tentative D call TRBD1 (5 bases). This CDR3 region has 15 residues. Trimming left V 2 bases short and J 4 bases short, with 17 bases between. Looked up from germline, CDR1 is GTSNPN and CDR2 is SVGIG (reference sequence). CDR3 bases: TGTGCCTGGAGTCTAGGCAGGGCGAGAAGCACTGAAGCTTTCTTT. This sequence encodes CAWSLGRARSTEAFF.

The rearrangement links TRBV5-6 to TRBJ2-1, with 11 bases matching TRBD2. The germline gives CDR1 SGHDT, CDR2 YYEEEE. The length of the CDR3 is 18 residues. Unmatched junction bases numbered 9, after V lost 0 bases and J lost 4 bases. The chain's CDR3 is CASSLDLAGGPGYNEQFF. The CDR3 region has the DNA TGTGCCAGCAGCTTGGATTTAGCGGGGGGGCCGGGTTACAATGAGCAGTTCTTC.

This rearrangement joins TRBV30 to TRBJ2-1; TRBD1 might be the D (6 bases). This CDR3 has 17 residues. V gave up 1 base and J gave up 0 bases, with 16 bases separating them. The germline V gene has CDR1 GTSNPN and CDR2 SVGIG (reference sequence). The CDR3 DNA follows: TGTGCCTGGAGTGGCCCGACAGGCTACCACTCCTACAATGAGCAGTTCTTC. Translated, it gives CAWSGPTGYHSYNEQFF.

This chain joins TRBV4-1 and TRBJ2-1; TRBD2 is a possible D gene (5 bases). The CDR3 extends over 12 amino acids. Trimming left V 2 bases short and J 9 bases short, with 8 bases between. Germline values: CDR1 MGHRA, CDR2 YSYEKL. The DNA for the CDR3 is TGCGCCAGCAGCCAAACTAGGGTTGAGCAGTTCTTC. The encoded protein is CASSQTRVEQFF.

J is TRBJ1-1 and V is TRBV7-9, with 10 positions matching TRBD1. Trimming took 5 bases from V and 4 from J; bases not matched to a gene: 7. Germline lookup yields CDR1 SEHNR and CDR2 FQNEAQ (reference sequence). The CDR3 loop spans 15 amino acids. The CDR3, as DNA: TGTGCCAGCAGCGGTTCGACAGGGGGCGGCACTGAAGCTTTCTTT. This sequence encodes CASSGSTGGGTEAFF.

The chain combines TRBV30 with TRBJ2-1; D is perhaps TRBD2 (6 bases). Trimming cost V 0 bases and J 7 bases, with 13 bases left between them. The CDR3 extends over 14 amino acids. The germline V gene has CDR1 GTSNPN and CDR2 SVGIG (reference sequence). The CDR3 region has the DNA TGTGCCTGGAGTGTAGGGCCGGGGGTGAATGAGCAGTTCTTC. This translates into CAWSVGPGVNEQFF. The whole variable domain, remainder taken from reference TRBV30 and TRBJ2-1, is SQTIHQWPATLVQPVGSPLSLECTVEGTSNPNLYWYRQAAGRGLQLLFYSVGIGQISSEVPQNLSASRPQDRQFILSSKKLLLSDSGFYLCAWSVGPGVNEQFFGPGTRLTVL.

V is TRBV29-1 and J is TRBJ2-3; D might be TRBD2 (5 bases). The CDR3 has 13 residues. Germline V gene data show CDR1 as SQVTM and CDR2 as ANQGSEA. V lost 4 bases, J lost 2 bases, and 10 bases lay in between. CDR3 nucleotides: TGCAGCGTTGGACTAATGTCCACAGATACGCAGTATTTT. Encoded protein: CSVGLMSTDTQYF.

Only a few counts were recorded for this clone. In DNA form, the CDR3 reads TGTGCCAGCAGCAAACAACCCTTAAATTCACCCCTCCACTTT. Translating gives CASSKQPLNSPLHF. This rearrangement joins TRBV6-6 to TRBJ1-6; D is ambiguous. Germline V lookup: CDR1 MNHNY, CDR2 SVGAGI (reference sequence). V was clipped by 6 bases and J by 7 bases, with 13 bases between them. This CDR3 is 14 amino acids long.

This clone was recorded only once. J is TRBJ2-1 and V is TRBV5-1; maybe TRBD1 (5 bases). This CDR3 comprises 15 residues. Trimming shortened V by 0 bases and J by 8 bases, and 15 bases separated the two germline ends. The germline CDR1 and CDR2 sequences are SGHRS and YFSETQ. CDR3 residues: CASSLGGSLGHEQFF. The CDR3 bases are TGCGCCAGCAGCTTGGGTGGCTCCCTGGGGCATGAGCAGTTCTTC.

The CDR3 spells CASSEGLVMEQFF. Written as DNA, the CDR3 is TGTGCCAGCAGTGAAGGGCTAGTTATGGAGCAGTTCTTC. This chain links TRBV2 with TRBJ2-1; D remains unclear. Germline V gene lookup returns CDR1 SNHLY and CDR2 FYNNEI. V gave up 1 base and J gave up 10 bases, with 11 bases separating them. This CDR3 is 13 amino acids long.

The chain has TRBV28 and TRBJ1-3; D gene unclear. CDR3 size: 18 residues. V was trimmed by 2 bases and J by 0 bases, leaving 17 bases between them. Per the germline V gene, CDR1 is MDHEN and CDR2 is SYDVKM. The CDR3 loop reads CASSLGSGWALSGNTIYF. As DNA, the CDR3 is TGTGCCAGCAGTTTAGGCAGTGGGTGGGCGCTCTCTGGAAACACCATATATTTT.

The rearrangement uses TRBV6-1 and TRBJ2-7; D remains unclear. Trimming removed 1 base at V and 1 base at J, with 8 bases between. The germline gives CDR1 MNHNS, CDR2 SASEGT. This CDR3 has 14 residues. Written as DNA, the CDR3 is TGTGCCAGCAGTGAAGGCCCAGGATCCTACGAGCAGTACTTC. The encoded protein is CASSEGPGSYEQYF.

The CDR3 DNA follows: TGTGCCAGCAGCCAGAGCGGGGGGTACTACAATGAGCAGTTCTTC. Its protein product is CASSQSGGYYNEQFF. V is TRBV7-2 and J is TRBJ2-1; 9 bases align to TRBD2. The CDR3 extends over 15 amino acids. Per germline, CDR1 SGHTA and CDR2 FQGNSA. V was clipped by 5 bases and J by 3 bases; unmatched bases: 5.